The T cell receptor (beta chain) under discussion was sequenced for a study of control samples from healthy donors and cancer patients. Method: immunoSEQ multiplex PCR; TCRdb's copy keeps in-frame clones and lacks some. Seen here are 150,000 or so clones, 90% to 95% observed once, and the top ten hold approximately 15%. CDR1 and CDR2 (germline): MGHRA, YSYEKL. V was clipped by 2 bases and J by 10 bases; unmatched bases: 11. The length of the CDR3 is 16 residues. Sequenced input: PBMCs. The clonotype comes from a man between 60 and 75 years old with colorectal cancer. J is TRBJ1-6 and V is TRBV4-1; 7 nucleotides match TRBD1. The CDR3 coding sequence is TGCGCCAGCAGCCAACCAGTCCGGGACAGAGCCTCACCCCTCCACTTT. Its protein is CASSQPVRDRASPLHF.